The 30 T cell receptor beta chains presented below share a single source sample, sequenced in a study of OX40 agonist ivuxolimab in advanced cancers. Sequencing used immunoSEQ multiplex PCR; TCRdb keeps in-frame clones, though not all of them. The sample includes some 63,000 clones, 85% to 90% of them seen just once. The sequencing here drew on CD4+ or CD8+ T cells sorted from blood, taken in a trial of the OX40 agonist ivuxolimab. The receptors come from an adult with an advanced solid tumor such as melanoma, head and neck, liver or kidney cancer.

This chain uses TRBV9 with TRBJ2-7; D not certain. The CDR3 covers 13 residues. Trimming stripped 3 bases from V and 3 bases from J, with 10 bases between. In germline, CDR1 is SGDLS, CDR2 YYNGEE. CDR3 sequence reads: CASSAGSSYEQYF. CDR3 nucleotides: TGTGCCAGCAGCGCCGGCTCGAGCTACGAGCAGTACTTC.

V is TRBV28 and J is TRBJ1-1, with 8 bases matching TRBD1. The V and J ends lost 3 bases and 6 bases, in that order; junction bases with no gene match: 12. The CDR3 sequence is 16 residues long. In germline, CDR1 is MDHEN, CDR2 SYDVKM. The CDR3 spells CASSLGRQGFSPEAFF. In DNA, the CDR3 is TGTGCCAGCAGTTTGGGGAGACAGGGGTTTTCGCCTGAAGCTTTCTTT.

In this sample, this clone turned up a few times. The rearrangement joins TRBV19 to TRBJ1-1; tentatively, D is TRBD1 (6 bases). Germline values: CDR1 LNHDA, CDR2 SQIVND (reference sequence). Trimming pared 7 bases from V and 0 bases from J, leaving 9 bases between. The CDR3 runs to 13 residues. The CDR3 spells CASMAGVNTEAFF. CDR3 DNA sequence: TGTGCCAGTATGGCAGGGGTGAACACTGAAGCTTTCTTT.

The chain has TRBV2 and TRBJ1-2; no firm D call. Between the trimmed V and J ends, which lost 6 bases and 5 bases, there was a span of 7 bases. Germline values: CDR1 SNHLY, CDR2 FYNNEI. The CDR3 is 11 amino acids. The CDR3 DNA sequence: TGTGCCAGCAGGACTTCTTATGGCTACACCTTC. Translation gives CASRTSYGYTF.

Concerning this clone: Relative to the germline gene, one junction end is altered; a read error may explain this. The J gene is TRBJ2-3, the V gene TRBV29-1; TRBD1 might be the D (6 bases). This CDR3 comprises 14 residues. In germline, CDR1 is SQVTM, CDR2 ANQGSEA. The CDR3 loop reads CSVDRWQGLDTQFF. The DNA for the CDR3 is TGCAGCGTTGACAGGTGGCAGGGGTTGGATACGCAGTTTTTT.

DNA of the CDR3: TGTGCCAGCAGCCAAGAACTAGCGGGAGGGCCGGGCACAGATACGCAGTATTTT. Protein product: CASSQELAGGPGTDTQYF. The chain employs TRBV4-2 and TRBJ2-3, with 13 bases matching TRBD2. The germline gives CDR1 LGHNA, CDR2 YNFKEQ. With 0 bases clipped from V and 1 base from J, the junction kept 4 bases outside the gene matches. This CDR3 contains 18 residues.

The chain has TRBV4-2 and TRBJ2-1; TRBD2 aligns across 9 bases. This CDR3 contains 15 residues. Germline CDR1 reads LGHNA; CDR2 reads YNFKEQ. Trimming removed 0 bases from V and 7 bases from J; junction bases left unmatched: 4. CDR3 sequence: CASSQDRLAGNEQFF. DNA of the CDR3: TGTGCCAGCAGCCAAGATCGTCTAGCGGGGAATGAGCAGTTCTTC.

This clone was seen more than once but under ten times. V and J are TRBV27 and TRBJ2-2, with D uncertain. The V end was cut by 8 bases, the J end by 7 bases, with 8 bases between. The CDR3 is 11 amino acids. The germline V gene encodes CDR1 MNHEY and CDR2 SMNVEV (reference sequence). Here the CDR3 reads CASELGGELFF. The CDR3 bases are TGTGCCAGCGAGTTGGGCGGGGAGCTGTTTTTT.

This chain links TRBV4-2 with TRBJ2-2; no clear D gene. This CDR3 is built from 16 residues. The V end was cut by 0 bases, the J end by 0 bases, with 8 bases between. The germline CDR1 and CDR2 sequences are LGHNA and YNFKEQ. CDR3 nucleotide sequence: TGTGCCAGCAGCCAAGACGACATTTCGAACACCGGGGAGCTGTTTTTT. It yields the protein CASSQDDISNTGELFF.

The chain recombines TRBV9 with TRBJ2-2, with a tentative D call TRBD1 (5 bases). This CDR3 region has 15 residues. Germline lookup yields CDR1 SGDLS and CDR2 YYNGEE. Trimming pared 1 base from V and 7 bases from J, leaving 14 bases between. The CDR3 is CASSVKGFNDGELFF. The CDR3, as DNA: TGTGCCAGCAGCGTAAAGGGGTTTAATGACGGGGAGCTGTTTTTT. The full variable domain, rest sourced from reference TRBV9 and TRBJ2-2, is DSGVTQTPKHLITATGQRVTLRCSPRSGDLSVYWYQQSLDQGLQFLIQYYNGEERAKGNILERFSAQQFPDLHSELNLSSLELGDSALYFCASSVKGFNDGELFFGEGSRLTVL.

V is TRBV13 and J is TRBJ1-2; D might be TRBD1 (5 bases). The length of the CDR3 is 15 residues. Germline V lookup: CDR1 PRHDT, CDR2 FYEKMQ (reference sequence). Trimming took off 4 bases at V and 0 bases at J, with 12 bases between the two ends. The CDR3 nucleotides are TGTGCCAGCAGCTCCGGGACCGATTCTAACTATGGCTACACCTTC. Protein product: CASSSGTDSNYGYTF. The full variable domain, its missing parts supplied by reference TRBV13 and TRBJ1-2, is AAGVIQSPRHLIKEKRETATLKCYPIPRHDTVYWYQQGPGQDPQFLISFYEKMQSDKGSIPDRFSAQQFSDYHSELNMSSLELGDSALYFCASSSGTDSNYGYTFGSGTRLTVV.

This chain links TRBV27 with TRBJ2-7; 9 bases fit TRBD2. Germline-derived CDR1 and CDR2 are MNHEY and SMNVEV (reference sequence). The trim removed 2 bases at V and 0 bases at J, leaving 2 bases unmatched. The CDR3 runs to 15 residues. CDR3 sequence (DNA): TGTGCCAGCAGTTTACTAGCGGGGAGCTCCTACGAGCAGTACTTC. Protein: CASSLLAGSSYEQYF.

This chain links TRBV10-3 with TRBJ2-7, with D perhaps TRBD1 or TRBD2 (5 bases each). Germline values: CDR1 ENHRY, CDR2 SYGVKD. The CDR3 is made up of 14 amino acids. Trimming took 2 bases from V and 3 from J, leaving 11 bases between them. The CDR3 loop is CAISEGTGFYEQYF. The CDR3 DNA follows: TGTGCCATCAGTGAGGGGACGGGTTTCTACGAGCAGTACTTC.

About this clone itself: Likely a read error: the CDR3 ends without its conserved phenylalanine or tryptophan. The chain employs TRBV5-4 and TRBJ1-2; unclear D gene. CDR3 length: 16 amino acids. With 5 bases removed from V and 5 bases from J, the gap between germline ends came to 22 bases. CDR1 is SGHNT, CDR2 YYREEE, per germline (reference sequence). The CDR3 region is CASRIVGASYPYGYTL. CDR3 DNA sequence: TGTGCCAGCAGGATAGTCGGTGCCAGCTACCCTTATGGCTACACCCTC.

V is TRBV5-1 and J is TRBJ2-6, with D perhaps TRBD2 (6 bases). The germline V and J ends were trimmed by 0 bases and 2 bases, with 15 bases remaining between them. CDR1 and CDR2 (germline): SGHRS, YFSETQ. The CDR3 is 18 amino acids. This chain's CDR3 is CASSLDGGQITGANVLTF. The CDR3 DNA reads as TGCGCCAGCAGCTTGGACGGAGGGCAGATAACTGGGGCCAACGTCCTGACTTTC.

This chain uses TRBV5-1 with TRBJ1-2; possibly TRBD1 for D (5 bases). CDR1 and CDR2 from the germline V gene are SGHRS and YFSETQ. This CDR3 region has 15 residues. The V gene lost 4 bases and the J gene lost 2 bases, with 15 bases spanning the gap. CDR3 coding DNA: TGCGCCAGCAGCGTGGGACCGGAGGGCAACTATGGCTACACCTTC. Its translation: CASSVGPEGNYGYTF.

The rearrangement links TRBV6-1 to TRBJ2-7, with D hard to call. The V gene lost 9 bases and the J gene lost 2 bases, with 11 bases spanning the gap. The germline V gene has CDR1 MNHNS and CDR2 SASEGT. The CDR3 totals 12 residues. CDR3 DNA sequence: TGTGCCAGTTTAGGGCGCCCCTACGAGCAGTACTTC. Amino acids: CASLGRPYEQYF.

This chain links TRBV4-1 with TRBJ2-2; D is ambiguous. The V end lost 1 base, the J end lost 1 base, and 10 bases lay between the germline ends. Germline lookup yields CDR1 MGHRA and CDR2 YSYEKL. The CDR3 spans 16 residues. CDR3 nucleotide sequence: TGCGCCAGCAGCCAAGTCGGGTTTCTGAACACCGGGGAGCTGTTTTTT. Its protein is CASSQVGFLNTGELFF.

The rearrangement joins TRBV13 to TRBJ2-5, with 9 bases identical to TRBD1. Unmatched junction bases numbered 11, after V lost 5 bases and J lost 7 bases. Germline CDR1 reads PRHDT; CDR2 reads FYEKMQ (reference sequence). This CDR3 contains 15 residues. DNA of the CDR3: TGTGCCAGCAGCGCGGGACAGGGTGGGGGAGCGACCCAGTACTTC. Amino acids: CASSAGQGGGATQYF.

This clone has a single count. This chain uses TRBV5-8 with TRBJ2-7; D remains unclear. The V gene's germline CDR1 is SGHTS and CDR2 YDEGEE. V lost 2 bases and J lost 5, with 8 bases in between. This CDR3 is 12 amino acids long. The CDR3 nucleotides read TGTGCCAGCAGCTTCTCGTTACACGAGCAGTACTTC. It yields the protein CASSFSLHEQYF.

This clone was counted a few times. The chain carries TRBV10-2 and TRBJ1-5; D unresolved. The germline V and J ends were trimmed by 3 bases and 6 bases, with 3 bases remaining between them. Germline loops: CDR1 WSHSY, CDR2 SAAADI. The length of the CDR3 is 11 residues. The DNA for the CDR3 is TGCGCCAGCAGTGAAGGTCAGCCCCAGCATTTT. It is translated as CASSEGQPQHF.

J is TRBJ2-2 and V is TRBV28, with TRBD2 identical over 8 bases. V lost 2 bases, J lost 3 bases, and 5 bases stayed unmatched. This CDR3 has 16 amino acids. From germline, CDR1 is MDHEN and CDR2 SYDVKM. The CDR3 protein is CASSLLREAYTGELFF. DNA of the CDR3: TGTGCCAGCAGTTTACTGCGGGAGGCCTACACCGGGGAGCTGTTTTTT. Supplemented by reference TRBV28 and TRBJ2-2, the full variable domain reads DVKVTQSSRYLVKRTGEKVFLECVQDMDHENMFWYRQDPGLGLRLIYFSYDVKMKEKGDIPEGYSVSREKKERFSLILESASTNQTSMYLCASSLLREAYTGELFFGEGSRLTVL.

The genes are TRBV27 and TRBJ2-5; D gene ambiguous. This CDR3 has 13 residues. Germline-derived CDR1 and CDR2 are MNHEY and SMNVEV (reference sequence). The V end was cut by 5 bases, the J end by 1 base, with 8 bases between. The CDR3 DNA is TGTGCCAGCAGTCCGAACCTCCAAGAGACCCAGTACTTC. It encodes CASSPNLQETQYF.

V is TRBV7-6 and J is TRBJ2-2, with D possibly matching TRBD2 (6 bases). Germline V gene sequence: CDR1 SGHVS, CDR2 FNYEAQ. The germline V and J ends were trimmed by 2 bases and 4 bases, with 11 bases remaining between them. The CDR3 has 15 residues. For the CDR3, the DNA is TGTGCCAGCAGCTTACGGGTAGCGGTCACCGGGGAGCTGTTTTTT. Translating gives CASSLRVAVTGELFF.

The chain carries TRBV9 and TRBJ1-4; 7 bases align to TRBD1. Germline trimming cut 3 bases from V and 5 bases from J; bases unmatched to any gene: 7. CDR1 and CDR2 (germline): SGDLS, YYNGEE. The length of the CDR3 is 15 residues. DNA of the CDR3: TGTGCCAGCAGCGCCTTCGGGACAGTCAATGAAAAACTGTTTTTT. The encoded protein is CASSAFGTVNEKLFF.

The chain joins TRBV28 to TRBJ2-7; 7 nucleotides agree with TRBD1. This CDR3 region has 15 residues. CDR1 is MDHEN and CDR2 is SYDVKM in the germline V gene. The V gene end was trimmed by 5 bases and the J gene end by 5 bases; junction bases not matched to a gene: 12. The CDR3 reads CASSRDQTGNDEQYF. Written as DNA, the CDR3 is TGTGCCAGCAGTAGGGACCAGACAGGGAACGACGAGCAGTACTTC.

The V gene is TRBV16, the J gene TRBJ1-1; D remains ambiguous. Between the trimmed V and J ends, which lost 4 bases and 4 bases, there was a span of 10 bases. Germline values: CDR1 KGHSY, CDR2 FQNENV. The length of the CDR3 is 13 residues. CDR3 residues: CASSPELSTEAFF. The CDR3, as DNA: TGTGCCAGCAGCCCAGAATTATCCACTGAAGCTTTCTTT.

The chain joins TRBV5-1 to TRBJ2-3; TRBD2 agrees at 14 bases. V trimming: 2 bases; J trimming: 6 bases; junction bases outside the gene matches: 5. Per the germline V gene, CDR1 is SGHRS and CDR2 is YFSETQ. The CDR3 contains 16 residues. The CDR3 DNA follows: TGCGCCAGCAGCTTCCGACTAGCGGGAGGGCCGGATACGCAGTATTTT. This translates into CASSFRLAGGPDTQYF.

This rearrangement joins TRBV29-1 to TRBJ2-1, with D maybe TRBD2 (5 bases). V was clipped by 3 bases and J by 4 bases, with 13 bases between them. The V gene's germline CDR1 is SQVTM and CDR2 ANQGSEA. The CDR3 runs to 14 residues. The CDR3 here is CSVEWGVGYNEQFF. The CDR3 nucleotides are TGCAGCGTTGAGTGGGGAGTTGGATACAATGAGCAGTTCTTC.

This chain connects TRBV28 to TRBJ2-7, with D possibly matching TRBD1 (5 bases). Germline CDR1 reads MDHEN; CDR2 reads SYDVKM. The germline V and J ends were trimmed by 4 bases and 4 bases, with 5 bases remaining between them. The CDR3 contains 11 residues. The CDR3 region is CASSSGYEQYF. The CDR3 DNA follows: TGTGCCAGCAGTTCAGGGTACGAGCAGTACTTC.